Listed below are T cell receptor beta chains from one sample, sequenced in a study of T cell responses to AZD1222 COVID-19 vaccine. Assay: immunoSEQ multiplex PCR; the TCRdb copy retains only in-frame clones and omits some. Of 72,000 or so clones listed, 90% were seen once; the top ten hold 4.2%. Sequencing used peripheral blood, obtained on day 0 of AZD1222 vaccination. The receptor set was obtained from an adult in good health. CDR3s include the opening cysteine and the closing phenylalanine or tryptophan. D genes are given only for firm matches. For some rows the clone size is stated as once, few or many, or as a class when expanded; others skip it.

D: TRBD1
J: TRBJ1-2
V: TRBV6-4
size: NA
CDR3: CASSDSTGGNGYTF
DNA: TGTGCCAGCAGTGACTCGACAGGGGGTAATGGCTACACCTTC

D: NA
J: TRBJ1-2
V: TRBV29-1
size: once
CDR3: CSVEDKNYYGYTF
DNA: TGCAGCGTTGAAGATAAGAATTACTATGGCTACACCTTC

D: NA
J: TRBJ2-5
V: TRBV30
size: NA
CDR3: CAWSLRETQYF
DNA: TGTGCCTGGAGCCTTAGAGAGACCCAGTACTTC

D: NA
J: TRBJ2-2
V: TRBV7-8
size: NA
CDR3: CASSPGTANTGELFF
DNA: TGTGCCAGCAGCCCCGGGACTGCAAACACCGGGGAGCTGTTTTTT

D: TRBD2
J: TRBJ2-1
V: TRBV6-5
size: NA
CDR3: CASSYPTSGIPNEQFF
DNA: TGTGCCAGCAGTTACCCGACTAGCGGGATTCCCAATGAGCAGTTCTTC

D: NA
J: TRBJ1-1
V: TRBV11-3
size: NA
CDR3: CASSSSVPNTEAFF
DNA: TGTGCCAGCAGCTCGTCGGTTCCGAACACTGAAGCTTTCTTT

D: NA
J: TRBJ1-1
V: TRBV3-1/TRBV3-2
size: NA
CDR3: CASSQDVGGDTEAFF
DNA: TGTGCCAGCAGCCAAGATGTAGGAGGGGACACTGAAGCTTTCTTT

D: NA
J: TRBJ1-2
V: TRBV20-1
size: NA
CDR3: CSAKLELGYTF
DNA: TGCAGTGCCAAACTTGAGCTGGGCTACACCTTC

D: NA
J: TRBJ1-2
V: TRBV6-5
size: NA
CDR3: CASSYEFNYGYTF
DNA: TGTGCCAGCAGTTATGAGTTTAACTATGGCTACACCTTC

D: NA
J: TRBJ1-5
V: TRBV27
size: NA
CDR3: CASSGNEGNLQPQHF
DNA: TGTGCCAGCAGTGGTAACGAGGGGAATTTGCAGCCCCAGCATTTT

D: TRBD1
J: TRBJ1-5
V: TRBV7-3
size: once
CDR3: CASSSTGQGTQPQHF
DNA: TGTGCCAGCAGCTCAACGGGACAGGGAACTCAGCCCCAGCATTTT

D: NA
J: TRBJ1-1
V: TRBV6-5
size: NA
CDR3: CASSSPATEAFF
DNA: TGTGCCAGCAGTTCACCCGCTACGGAAGCTTTCTTT

D: NA
J: TRBJ1-3
V: TRBV12-3/TRBV12-4
size: NA
CDR3: CASSLGNTIYF
DNA: TGTGCCAGCAGCCTCGGAAACACCATATATTTT

D: TRBD2
J: TRBJ2-4
V: TRBV2
size: NA
CDR3: CASSVPGLLGFGKNIQYF
DNA: TGTGCCAGCAGTGTCCCGGGACTACTTGGATTTGGCAAAAACATTCAGTACTTC

D: NA
J: TRBJ1-3
V: TRBV18
size: NA
CDR3: CASSPSRGYTIYF
DNA: TGTGCCAGCTCACCCTCTAGGGGTTACACCATATATTTT

D: TRBD1
J: TRBJ1-5
V: TRBV7-9
size: NA
CDR3: CASSLAKAGQGRNQPQHF
DNA: TGTGCCAGCAGCTTAGCGAAAGCGGGACAGGGGCGGAATCAGCCCCAGCATTTT

D: NA
J: TRBJ1-1
V: TRBV7-8
size: NA
CDR3: CASSLDIDTEAFF
DNA: TGTGCCAGCAGCTTGGACATTGATACTGAAGCTTTCTTT

D: TRBD1
J: TRBJ2-1
V: TRBV6-5
size: once
CDR3: CASRRDSPDEQFF
DNA: TGTGCCAGCAGACGGGACAGTCCGGATGAGCAGTTCTTC

D: NA
J: TRBJ2-3
V: TRBV7-8
size: NA
CDR3: CASSHDRSLSTDTQYF
DNA: TGTGCCAGCAGCCATGACAGGTCCCTTAGCACAGATACGCAGTATTTT

D: NA
J: TRBJ2-6
V: TRBV18
size: NA
CDR3: CASSPKSTASGANVLTF
DNA: TGTGCCAGCTCACCAAAATCGACAGCTTCTGGGGCCAACGTCCTGACTTTC

D: NA
J: TRBJ1-2
V: TRBV27
size: NA
CDR3: CASSLGDRPYGYTF
DNA: TGTGCCAGCAGTTTAGGAGACAGGCCTTATGGCTACACCTTC

D: TRBD1
J: TRBJ2-7
V: TRBV6-6
size: NA
CDR3: CASSYTGTGLSYEQYF
DNA: TGTGCCAGCAGTTACACCGGGACAGGGCTCTCCTACGAGCAGTACTTC

D: TRBD1
J: TRBJ2-5
V: TRBV7-8
size: NA
CDR3: CASSKGQQETQYF
DNA: TGTGCCAGCAGCAAGGGACAGCAAGAGACCCAGTACTTC

D: NA
J: TRBJ2-1
V: TRBV19
size: NA
CDR3: CASSIEEGEQFF
DNA: TGTGCCAGTAGTATAGAGGAGGGGGAGCAGTTCTTC

D: NA
J: TRBJ2-7
V: TRBV7-2
size: NA
CDR3: CASSLGGTVAYEQYF
DNA: TGTGCCAGCAGCTTAGGGGGGACCGTAGCCTACGAGCAGTACTTC

D: TRBD2
J: TRBJ2-1
V: TRBV6-2/TRBV6-3
size: NA
CDR3: CASSYLLGLADDNEQFF
DNA: TGTGCCAGCAGTTACCTTCTAGGACTAGCGGACGACAATGAGCAGTTCTTC

D: NA
J: TRBJ2-2
V: TRBV19
size: NA
CDR3: CASTQKPGRLNTGELFF
DNA: TGTGCCAGTACCCAAAAACCGGGACGGCTGAACACCGGGGAGCTGTTTTTT

D: TRBD1
J: TRBJ1-1
V: TRBV7-2
size: NA
CDR3: CASSLASGQGRAFF
DNA: TGTGCCAGCAGCTTAGCTTCCGGACAGGGGCGAGCTTTCTTT

D: NA
J: TRBJ1-1
V: TRBV4-3
size: NA
CDR3: CASSQVKIPDTEAFF
DNA: TGCGCCAGCAGCCAAGTAAAAATCCCAGACACTGAAGCTTTCTTT

D: TRBD1
J: TRBJ1-6
V: TRBV5-1
size: NA
CDR3: CASSLTGDKRSPLHF
DNA: TGCGCCAGCAGCTTGACAGGGGATAAAAGATCACCCCTCCACTTT

D: NA
J: TRBJ2-7
V: TRBV12-3/TRBV12-4
size: NA
CDR3: CASSPTGYEQYF
DNA: TGTGCCAGCAGTCCAACAGGGTACGAGCAGTACTTC

D: NA
J: TRBJ1-4
V: TRBV3-1/TRBV3-2
size: NA
CDR3: CASRGGPRGPLEKLFF
DNA: TGTGCCTCACGAGGAGGACCCAGGGGACCCCTGGAAAAACTGTTTTTT

D: NA
J: TRBJ2-2
V: TRBV4-2
size: once
CDR3: CASSPLGAGRGTGELFF
DNA: TGTGCCAGCAGCCCCCTTGGCGCGGGGAGGGGGACCGGGGAGCTGTTTTTT

D: NA
J: TRBJ2-7
V: TRBV5-6
size: NA
CDR3: CASSLELDLTVEQYF
DNA: TGTGCCAGCAGCTTGGAATTGGATCTTACGGTCGAGCAGTACTTC

D: NA
J: TRBJ1-4
V: TRBV6-4
size: NA
CDR3: CASSETPGATNEKLFF
DNA: TGTGCCAGCAGTGAAACCCCCGGAGCAACTAATGAAAAACTGTTTTTT